This T cell receptor beta chain was documented in a study of blood T cell repertoires in COVID-19. On the study more broadly: COVID-19 samples from acute and convalescent phases originated in the United States, Italy and Spain. Sources were T cells, B-cell-depleted T cells, or PBMCs; the material itself was cDNA or gDNA.

Original methodology: Cell counts per sample came from amplifying reference gene primers. Assay: immunoSEQ multiplex PCR; the TCRdb copy retains only in-frame clones and omits some. D and trimming come from the DNA, and the V and J calls and clone size come from that table. The data show some 78,000 clones, about nine tenths seen once. The sequenced sample consisted of peripheral blood. This receptor was obtained from a man between 45 and 60 years old with active or convalescent COVID-19.

CDR3: CASSQDRGESPRSEQYF. DNA for the CDR3: TGTGCCAGCAGCCAAGACCGGGGTGAGTCCCCGCGGTCCGAGCAGTACTTC. The chain carries TRBV14 and TRBJ2-7, with D maybe TRBD2 (5 bases). The CDR3 is made up of 17 amino acids. Germline V lookup: CDR1 SGHDN, CDR2 FVKESK. Trimming removed 0 bases at V and 6 bases at J, with 21 bases between. The full variable domain, in which reference TRBV14 and TRBJ2-7 provide the parts outside the CDR3, is EAGVTQFPSHSVIEKGQTVTLRCDPISGHDNLYWYRRVMGKEIKFLLHFVKESKQDESGMPNNRFLAERTGGTYSTLKVQPAELEDSGVYFCASSQDRGESPRSEQYFGPGTRLTVT.